The clone carrying this TCR beta chain was observed a few times. Its matching antigen is unknown. The sample originates from a study of T cell repertoires in cytomegalovirus infection. Study-wide results and caveats: It was HLA-C-restricted CMV-specific TCR beta clonotypes that dominated the response ex vivo.

CDR1 is MNHEY, CDR2 SMNVEV, per germline (reference sequence). Trimming took off 0 bases at V and 3 bases at J, with 9 bases between the two ends. This CDR3 has 15 residues. TCRdb used MiXCR to reprocess the reads, holding one entry per CDR3 protein. The data hold more than 150,000 distinct CDR3 sequences, with 23% observed a single time. This chain joins TRBV27 and TRBJ1-5; D remains ambiguous. The TCR comes from a human donor in good health (CMV status not recorded). Some clones in this sample may be carry-over from other donors' samples. The sample consisted of PBMCs. The CDR3 here is CASSLSGFNNQPQHF. The DNA for the CDR3 is TGTGCCAGCAGTTTATCAGGATTTAACAATCAGCCCCAGCATTTT.